This TCR beta chain was identified in a study of blood T cell repertoires in COVID-19. Background on the study: Samples of COVID-19 (acute and convalescent) were obtained from the United States, Italy and Spain. Sources were T cells, B-cell-depleted T cells, or PBMCs; the material itself was cDNA or gDNA.

Across about two dozen US areas, participants ranged in age from roughly 18 to 95 years. In the original analysis: From reference gene primer amplification, estimates of nucleated cell counts were derived. TCRdb keeps only in-frame clones here, not all; method: immunoSEQ multiplex PCR. Clonal size and the V and J genes are those of that table, whereas D and trimming came from the DNA. This sample has some 150,000 clones, with over 65% found just once. V was trimmed by 3 bases and J by 4 bases, leaving 11 bases between them. Looked up from germline, CDR1 is SGHRS and CDR2 is YFSETQ. The CDR3 extends over 14 amino acids.

The rearrangement joins TRBV5-1 to TRBJ1-3, with D possibly matching TRBD1 (6 bases). This clonotype originated in a woman aged 45-65 years who had recovered from COVID-19. Sequenced sample: PBMCs or T cells enriched from blood (not recorded which). CDR3: CASSSGQPGNTIYF. The CDR3, as DNA: TGCGCCAGCAGCTCCGGACAGCCCGGAAACACCATATATTTT.